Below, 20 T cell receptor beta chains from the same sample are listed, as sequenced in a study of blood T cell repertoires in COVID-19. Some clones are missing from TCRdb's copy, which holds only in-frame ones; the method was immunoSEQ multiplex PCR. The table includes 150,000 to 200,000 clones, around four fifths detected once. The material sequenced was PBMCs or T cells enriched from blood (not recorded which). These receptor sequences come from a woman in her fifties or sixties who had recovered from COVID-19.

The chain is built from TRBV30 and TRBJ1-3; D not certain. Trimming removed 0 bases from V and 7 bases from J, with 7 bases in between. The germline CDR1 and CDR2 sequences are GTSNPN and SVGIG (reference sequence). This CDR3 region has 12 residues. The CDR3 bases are TGTGCCTGGAGTGTAGACGGGAACACCATATATTTT. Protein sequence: CAWSVDGNTIYF.

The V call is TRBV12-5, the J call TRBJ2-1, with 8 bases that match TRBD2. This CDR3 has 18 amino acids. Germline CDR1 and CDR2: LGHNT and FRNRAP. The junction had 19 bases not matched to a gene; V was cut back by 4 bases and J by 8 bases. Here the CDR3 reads CASGSSLSRGGRSDEQFF. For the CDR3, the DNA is TGTGCTAGTGGTTCCTCACTTAGTCGGGGGGGGCGGTCCGATGAGCAGTTCTTC.

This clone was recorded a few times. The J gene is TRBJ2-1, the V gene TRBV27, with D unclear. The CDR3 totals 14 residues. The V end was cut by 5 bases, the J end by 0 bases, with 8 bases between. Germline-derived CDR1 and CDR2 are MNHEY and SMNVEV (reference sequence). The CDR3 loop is CASSPGSSYNEQFF. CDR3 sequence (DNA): TGTGCCAGCAGTCCCGGTAGCTCCTACAATGAGCAGTTCTTC.

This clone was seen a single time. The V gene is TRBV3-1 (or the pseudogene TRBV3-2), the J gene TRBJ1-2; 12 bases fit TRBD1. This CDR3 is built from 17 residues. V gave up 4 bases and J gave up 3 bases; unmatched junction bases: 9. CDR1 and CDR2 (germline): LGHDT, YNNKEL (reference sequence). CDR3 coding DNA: TGTGCCAGCAGCCGGGACAGGGGGCGACCGGACTACTATGGCTACACCTTC. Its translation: CASSRDRGRPDYYGYTF.

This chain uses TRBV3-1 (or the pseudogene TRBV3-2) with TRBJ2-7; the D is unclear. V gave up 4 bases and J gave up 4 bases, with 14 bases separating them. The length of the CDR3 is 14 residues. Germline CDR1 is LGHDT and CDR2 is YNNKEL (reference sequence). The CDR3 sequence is CASSLSNWAYEQYF. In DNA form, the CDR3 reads TGTGCCAGCAGCCTCTCAAATTGGGCATACGAGCAGTACTTC.

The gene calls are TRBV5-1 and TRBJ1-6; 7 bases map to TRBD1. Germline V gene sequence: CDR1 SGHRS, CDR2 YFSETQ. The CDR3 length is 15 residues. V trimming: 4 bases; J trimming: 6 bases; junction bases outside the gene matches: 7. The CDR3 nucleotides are TGCGCCAGCAGCGTGCGACAGGGTGGTAATTCACCCCTCCACTTT. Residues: CASSVRQGGNSPLHF. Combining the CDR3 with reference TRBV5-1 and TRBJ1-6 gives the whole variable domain KAGVTQTPRYLIKTRGQQVTLSCSPISGHRSVSWYQQTPGQGLQFLFEYFSETQRNKGNFPGRFSGRQFSNSRSEMNVSTLELGDSALYLCASSVRQGGNSPLHFGNGTRLTVT.

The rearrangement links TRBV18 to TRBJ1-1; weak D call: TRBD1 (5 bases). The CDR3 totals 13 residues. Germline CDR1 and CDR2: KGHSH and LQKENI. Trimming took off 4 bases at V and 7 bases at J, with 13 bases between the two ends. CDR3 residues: CASSLLEGDEAFF. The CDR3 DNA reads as TGTGCCAGCTCACTTTTAGAAGGGGATGAAGCTTTCTTT.

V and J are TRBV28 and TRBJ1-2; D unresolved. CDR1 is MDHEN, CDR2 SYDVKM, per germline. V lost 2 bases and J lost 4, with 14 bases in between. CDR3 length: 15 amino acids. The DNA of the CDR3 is TGTGCCAGCAGTTTAGGGATGCGTCGGGGCTATGGCTACACCTTC. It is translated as CASSLGMRRGYGYTF.

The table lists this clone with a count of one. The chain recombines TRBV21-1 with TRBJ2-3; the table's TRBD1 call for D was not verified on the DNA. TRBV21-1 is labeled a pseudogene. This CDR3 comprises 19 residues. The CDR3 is CASSTRTGPRGPNTDTQYF. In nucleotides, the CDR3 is TGTGCCAGCAGCACCCGAACAGGACCCAGAGGCCCTAACACAGATACGCAGTATTTT.

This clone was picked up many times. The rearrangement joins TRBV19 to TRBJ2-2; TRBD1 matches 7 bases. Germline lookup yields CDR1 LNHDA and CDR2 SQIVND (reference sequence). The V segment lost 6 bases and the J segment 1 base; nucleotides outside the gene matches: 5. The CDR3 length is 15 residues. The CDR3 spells CASRLDRMNTGELFF. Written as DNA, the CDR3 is TGTGCCAGTAGGCTGGACAGGATGAACACCGGGGAGCTGTTTTTT. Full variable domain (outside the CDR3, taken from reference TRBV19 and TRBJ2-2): DGGITQSPKYLFRKEGQNVTLSCEQNLNHDAMYWYRQDPGQGLRLIYYSQIVNDFQKGDIAEGYSVSREKKESFPLTVTSAQKNPTAFYLCASRLDRMNTGELFFGEGSRLTVL.

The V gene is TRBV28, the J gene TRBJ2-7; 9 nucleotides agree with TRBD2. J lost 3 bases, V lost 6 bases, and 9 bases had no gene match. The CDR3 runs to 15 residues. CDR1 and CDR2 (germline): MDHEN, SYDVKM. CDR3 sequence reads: CASSLSGGTYYEQYF. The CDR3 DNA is TGTGCCAGCAGCCTCAGCGGGGGGACATACTACGAGCAGTACTTC.

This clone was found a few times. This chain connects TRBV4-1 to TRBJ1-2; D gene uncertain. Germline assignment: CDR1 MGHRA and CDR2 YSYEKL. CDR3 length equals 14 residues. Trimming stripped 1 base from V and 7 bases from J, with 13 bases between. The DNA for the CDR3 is TGCGCCAGCAGCCAAGGGGAGGTAGCAGGTGGCTACACCTTC. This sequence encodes CASSQGEVAGGYTF.

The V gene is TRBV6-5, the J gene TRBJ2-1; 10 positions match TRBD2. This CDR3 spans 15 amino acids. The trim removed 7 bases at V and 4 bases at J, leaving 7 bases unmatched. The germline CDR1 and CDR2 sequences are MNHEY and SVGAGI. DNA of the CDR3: TGTGCCAGCAAACGCTTAGCGGGAGGTTACAATGAGCAGTTCTTC. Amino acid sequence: CASKRLAGGYNEQFF.

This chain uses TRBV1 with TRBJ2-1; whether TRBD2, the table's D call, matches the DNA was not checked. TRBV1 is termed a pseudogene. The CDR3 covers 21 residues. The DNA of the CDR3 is TGCACCAGCAGCCAAACCGGGACTAGCGGGAGGACACGACACCTTTCCAATGAGCAGTTCTTC. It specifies CTSSQTGTSGRTRHLSNEQFF.

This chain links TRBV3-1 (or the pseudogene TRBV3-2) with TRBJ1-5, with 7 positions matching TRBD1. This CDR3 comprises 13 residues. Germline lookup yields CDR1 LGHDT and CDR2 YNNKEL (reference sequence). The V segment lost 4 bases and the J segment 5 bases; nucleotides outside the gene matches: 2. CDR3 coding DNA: TGTGCCAGCAGCCCTCAGGGGGATCAGCCCCAGCATTTT. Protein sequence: CASSPQGDQPQHF.

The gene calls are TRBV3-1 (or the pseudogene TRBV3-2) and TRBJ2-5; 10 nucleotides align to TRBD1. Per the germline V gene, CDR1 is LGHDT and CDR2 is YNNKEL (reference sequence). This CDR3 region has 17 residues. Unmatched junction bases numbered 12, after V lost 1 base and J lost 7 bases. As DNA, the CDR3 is TGTGCCAGCAGCCAAGTTTTGGGACAGGGGTTGTCTGGGACCCAGTACTTC. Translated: CASSQVLGQGLSGTQYF.

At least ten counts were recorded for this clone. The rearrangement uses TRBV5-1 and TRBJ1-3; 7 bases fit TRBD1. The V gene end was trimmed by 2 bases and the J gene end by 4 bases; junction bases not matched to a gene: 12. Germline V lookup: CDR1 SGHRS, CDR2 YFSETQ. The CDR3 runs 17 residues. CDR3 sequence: CASSLATGADFGNTIYF. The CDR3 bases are TGCGCCAGCAGCTTAGCCACAGGGGCGGATTTCGGAAACACCATATATTTT. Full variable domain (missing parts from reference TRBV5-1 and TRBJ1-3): KAGVTQTPRYLIKTRGQQVTLSCSPISGHRSVSWYQQTPGQGLQFLFEYFSETQRNKGNFPGRFSGRQFSNSRSEMNVSTLELGDSALYLCASSLATGADFGNTIYFGEGSWLTVV.

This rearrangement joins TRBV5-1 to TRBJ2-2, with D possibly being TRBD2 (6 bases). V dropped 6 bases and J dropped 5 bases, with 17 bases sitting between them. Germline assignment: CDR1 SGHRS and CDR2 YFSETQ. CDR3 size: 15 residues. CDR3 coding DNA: TGCGCCAGCAAACGTGGGGCGGGATGGACCGGGGAGCTGTTTTTT. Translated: CASKRGAGWTGELFF.

The chain's CDR3 is CASSQDFAGTQYF. As DNA, the CDR3 is TGTGCCAGCAGCCAAGACTTTGCGGGGACCCAGTACTTC. The chain joins TRBV3-1 (or the pseudogene TRBV3-2) to TRBJ2-5; possibly TRBD2 for D (5 bases). The germline gives CDR1 LGHDT, CDR2 YNNKEL (reference sequence). The CDR3 contains 13 residues. V lost 0 bases and J 7 bases, leaving 9 bases between the germline ends.

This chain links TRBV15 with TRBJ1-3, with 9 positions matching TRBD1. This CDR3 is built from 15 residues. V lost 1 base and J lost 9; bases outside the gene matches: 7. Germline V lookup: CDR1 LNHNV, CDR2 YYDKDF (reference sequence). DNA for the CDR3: TGTGCCACCAGCAGAGGCAGGACAGGGGATGGCACCATATATTTT. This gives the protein CATSRGRTGDGTIYF.